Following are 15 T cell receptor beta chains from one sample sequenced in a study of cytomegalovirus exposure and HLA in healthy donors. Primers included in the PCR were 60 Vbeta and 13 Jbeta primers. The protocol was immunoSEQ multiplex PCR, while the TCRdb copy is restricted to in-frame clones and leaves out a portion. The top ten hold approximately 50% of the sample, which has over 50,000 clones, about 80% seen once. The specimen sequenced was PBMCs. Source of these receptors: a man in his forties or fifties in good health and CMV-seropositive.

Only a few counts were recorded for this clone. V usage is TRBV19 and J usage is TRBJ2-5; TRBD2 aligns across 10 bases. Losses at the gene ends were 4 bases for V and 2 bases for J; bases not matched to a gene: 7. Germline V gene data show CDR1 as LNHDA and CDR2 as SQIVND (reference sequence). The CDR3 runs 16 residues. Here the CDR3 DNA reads TGTGCCAGTAGTACCCTAGCGGGAGTCAGACAAGAGACCCAGTACTTC. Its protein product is CASSTLAGVRQETQYF.

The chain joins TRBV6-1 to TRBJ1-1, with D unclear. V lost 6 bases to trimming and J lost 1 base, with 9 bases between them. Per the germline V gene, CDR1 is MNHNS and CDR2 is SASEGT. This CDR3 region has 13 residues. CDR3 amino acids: CASSRIGNTEAFF. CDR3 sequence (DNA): TGTGCCAGCAGCCGCATCGGGAACACTGAAGCTTTCTTT.

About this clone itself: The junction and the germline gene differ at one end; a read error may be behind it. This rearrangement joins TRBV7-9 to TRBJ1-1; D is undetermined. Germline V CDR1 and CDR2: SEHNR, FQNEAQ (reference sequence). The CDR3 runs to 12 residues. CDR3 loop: CSSSLGGTEAFF. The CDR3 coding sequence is TGTTCCAGCAGCTTAGGAGGGACTGAAGCTTTCTTT.

This CDR3 reads CASSFSLAWGNSPLHF. For the CDR3, the DNA is TGTGCCAGCAGCTTTTCTCTCGCGTGGGGCAATTCACCCCTCCACTTT. The chain carries TRBV5-5 and TRBJ1-6; tentatively, D is TRBD1 (5 bases). Trimming shortened V by 2 bases and J by 7 bases, and 16 bases separated the two germline ends. The CDR3 runs 16 residues. The germline V gene has CDR1 SGHKS and CDR2 YYEKEE (reference sequence).

The CDR3 sequence: CASSAIRGGSTGELFF. CDR3 bases: TGTGCCAGCAGCGCCATTCGGGGGGGTAGCACCGGGGAGCTGTTTTTT. V and J are TRBV7-8 and TRBJ2-2, with 8 positions matching TRBD2. CDR3 length: 16 residues. The V gene's germline CDR1 is SGHVS and CDR2 FQNEAQ. The V gene end was trimmed by 5 bases and the J gene end by 4 bases; junction bases not matched to a gene: 9.

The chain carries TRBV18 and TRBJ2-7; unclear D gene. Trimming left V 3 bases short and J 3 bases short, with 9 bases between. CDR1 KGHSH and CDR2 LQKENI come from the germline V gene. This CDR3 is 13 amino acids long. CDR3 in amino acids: CASSPVNSYEQYF. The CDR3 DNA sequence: TGTGCCAGCTCACCCGTCAACAGCTACGAGCAGTACTTC.

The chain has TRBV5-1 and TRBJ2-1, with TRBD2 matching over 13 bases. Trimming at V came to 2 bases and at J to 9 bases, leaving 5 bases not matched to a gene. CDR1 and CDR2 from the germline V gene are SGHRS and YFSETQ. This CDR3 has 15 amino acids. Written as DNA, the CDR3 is TGCGCCAGCAGCTTCGGACTAGCGGGAGAGGTTGAGCAGTTCTTC. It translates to CASSFGLAGEVEQFF. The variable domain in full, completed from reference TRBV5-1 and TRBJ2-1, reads KAGVTQTPRYLIKTRGQQVTLSCSPISGHRSVSWYQQTPGQGLQFLFEYFSETQRNKGNFPGRFSGRQFSNSRSEMNVSTLELGDSALYLCASSFGLAGEVEQFFGPGTRLTVL.

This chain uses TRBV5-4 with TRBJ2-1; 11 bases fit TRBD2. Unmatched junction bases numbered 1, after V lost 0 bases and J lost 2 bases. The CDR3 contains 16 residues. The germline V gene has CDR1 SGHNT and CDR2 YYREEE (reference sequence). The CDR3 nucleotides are TGTGCCAGCAGCTTGGGGGGACTAGCGGCCTACAATGAGCAGTTCTTC. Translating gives CASSLGGLAAYNEQFF. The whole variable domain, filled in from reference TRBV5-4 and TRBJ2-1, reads ETGVTQSPTHLIKTRGQQVTLRCSSQSGHNTVSWYQQALGQGPQFIFQYYREEENGRGNFPPRFSGLQFPNYSSELNVNALELDDSALYLCASSLGGLAAYNEQFFGPGTRLTVL.

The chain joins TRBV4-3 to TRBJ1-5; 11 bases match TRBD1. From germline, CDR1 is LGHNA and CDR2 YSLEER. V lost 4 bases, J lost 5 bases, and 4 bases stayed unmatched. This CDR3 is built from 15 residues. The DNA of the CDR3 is TGCGCCAGCAGCCCCTGGACAGGGGGCGATCAGCCCCAGCATTTT. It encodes CASSPWTGGDQPQHF.

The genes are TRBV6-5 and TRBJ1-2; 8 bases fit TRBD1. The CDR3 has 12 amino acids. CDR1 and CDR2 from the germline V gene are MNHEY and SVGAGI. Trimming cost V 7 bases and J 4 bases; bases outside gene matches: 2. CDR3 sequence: CASMGQAYGYTF. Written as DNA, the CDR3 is TGTGCCAGCATGGGACAGGCCTATGGCTACACCTTC.

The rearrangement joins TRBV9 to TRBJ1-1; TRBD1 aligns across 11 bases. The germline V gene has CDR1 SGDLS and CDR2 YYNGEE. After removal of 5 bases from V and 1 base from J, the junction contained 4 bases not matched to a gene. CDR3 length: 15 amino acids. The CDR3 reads CASRRGQGENTEAFF. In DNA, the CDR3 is TGTGCCAGCAGGAGGGGACAGGGGGAGAACACTGAAGCTTTCTTT. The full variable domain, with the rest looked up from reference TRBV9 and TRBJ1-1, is DSGVTQTPKHLITATGQRVTLRCSPRSGDLSVYWYQQSLDQGLQFLIQYYNGEERAKGNILERFSAQQFPDLHSELNLSSLELGDSALYFCASRRGQGENTEAFFGQGTRLTVV.

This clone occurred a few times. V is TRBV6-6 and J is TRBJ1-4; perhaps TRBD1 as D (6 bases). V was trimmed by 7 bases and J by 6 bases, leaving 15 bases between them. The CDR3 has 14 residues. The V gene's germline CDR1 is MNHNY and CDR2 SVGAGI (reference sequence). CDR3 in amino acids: CASTMRGGHEKLFF. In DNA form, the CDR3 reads TGTGCCAGCACAATGAGGGGGGGACATGAAAAACTGTTTTTT.

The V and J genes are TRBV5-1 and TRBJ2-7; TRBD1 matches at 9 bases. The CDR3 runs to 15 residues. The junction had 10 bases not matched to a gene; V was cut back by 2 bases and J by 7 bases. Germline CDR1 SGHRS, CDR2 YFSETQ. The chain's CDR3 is CASSFGRGQGGEQYF. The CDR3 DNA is TGCGCCAGCAGCTTCGGACGGGGACAGGGCGGAGAGCAGTACTTC.

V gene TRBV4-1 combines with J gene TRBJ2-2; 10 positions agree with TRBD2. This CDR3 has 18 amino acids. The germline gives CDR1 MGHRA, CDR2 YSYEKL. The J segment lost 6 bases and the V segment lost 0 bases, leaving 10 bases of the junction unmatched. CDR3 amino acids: CASSQDSSGGARSGELFF. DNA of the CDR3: TGCGCCAGCAGCCAAGATTCGAGCGGGGGGGCTAGGTCCGGGGAGCTGTTTTTT.

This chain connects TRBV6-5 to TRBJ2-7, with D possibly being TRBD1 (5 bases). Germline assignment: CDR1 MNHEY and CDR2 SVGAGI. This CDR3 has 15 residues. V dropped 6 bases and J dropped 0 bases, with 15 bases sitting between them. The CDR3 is CASRGSRESSYEQYF. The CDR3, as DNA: TGTGCCAGCAGAGGAAGCAGGGAAAGCTCCTACGAGCAGTACTTC.